The present TCR beta chain was sequenced within a study of blood T cell repertoires in COVID-19 (dated by TCRdb to the early 2020s). Regarding the study in general: The collaborator samples originated in the United States, Italy and Spain and spanned the acute and convalescent phases of COVID-19. The material from the prospective study consisted of cDNA or gDNA derived from T cells, B-cell-depleted T cells, or PBMCs. The repertoires were made available in a free public database intended to serve as a resource for research on the immune response to SARS-CoV-2. The dataset comprised deeply sampled blood TCRbeta repertoires from subjects exposed to, actively infected with, or recovered from COVID-19. Where available, HLA class I and class II types were obtained from metadata supplied by the sample provider rather than from assay-based typing. The samples were drawn from the first 160 participants of the ongoing ImmuneRACE study and from some 1,300 subjects provided by 6 global collaborators. The sample metadata nearly always contained a de-identified subject ID, COVID-19 status, age in years and sex. Overall results and qualifications from the work: How much clinical and demographic metadata was included differed by source and by participant, and the metadata was provided uncurated.

TCRbeta CDR3 regions were amplified from genomic DNA using the immunoSEQ Assay, a bias-controlled multiplex PCR. From the authors' description of their analysis: The number of nucleated cells in each sample was estimated from the amplification of reference gene primers within the assay. To quantify the absolute abundance of each unique TCRbeta CDR3 rearrangement, sequence reads were collapsed and filtered. Productive Simpson clonality was computed per sample as the square root of Simpson's diversity index over productive rearrangements. Entries here come from immuneACCESS through TCRdb and include only in-frame sequences with V and J called. Some clones fail to appear in such tables; in the studies checked, an unresolved V gene covers under half of the shortfall, and the cause of the remainder is unknown. V, J and clone size derive from that table, while D and trimming were established from the DNA sequence. The sample has 120,000 or so clones on record, roughly 72% of them singletons. Roughly 5.5% of the sample goes to the ten largest clones.

The collaborating institutions used their own protocols to collect whole blood in K2EDTA tubes. For TCRbeta analysis, collaborator samples were shipped as frozen whole blood, as isolated PBMCs, or as DNA extracted from either sample type. With respect to this clone: No antigen is known for it. No base quality values were provided; no much bigger clone lies one nucleotide off.

Cut back by 2 bases and 0 bases, the V and J ends lie 7 bases apart. Including the terminal cysteine and phenylalanine, the CDR3 comprises 14 residues. This entry keeps only the CDR3 DNA: 42 bases, framed from base 1. Based on the germline V gene, the CDR1 and CDR2 sequences are MNHNS and SASEGT. Rearrangement joined TRBV6-1 to TRBJ2-5; the D gene cannot be named for sure. Sequencing was carried out using peripheral blood. This clonotype was obtained from a man aged 60 to 69 with acute or convalescent COVID-19. The CDR3 region reads CASSEFRYQETQYF. The nucleotide sequence reads TGTGCCAGCAGTGAATTTAGATACCAAGAGACCCAGTACTTC.